This T cell receptor (beta chain) comes out of a study of beta chain features in type 1 diabetes. Findings and limits, study-wide: Although PCR might favor shorter templates, it would do so equally in patients and controls. Patients with Type 1 diabetes showed moderately but significantly shorter TCRB CDR3s in all four CD4+ subsets.

The authors reverse transcribed all of the isolated RNA, so sequencing captured expressed TCRB transcripts. Method: immunoSEQ multiplex PCR; TCRdb's copy keeps in-frame clones and lacks some. The sample has a few hundred thousand clones; over 8.5% are singletons. As for this clone: Its specificity is unknown.

In germline, CDR1 is SGHDT, CDR2 YYEEEE. This CDR3 contains 14 residues. V dropped 4 bases and J dropped 3; count of bases not matched to a gene: 5. Blood was collected once per donor into heparin, averaging approximately 110 mL. The chain uses TRBV5-6 and TRBJ1-2; 8 positions agree with TRBD1. The source material was central memory CD4+ T cells from blood. The clonotype comes from a man aged 30 to 39 with type 1 diabetes. The CDR3 DNA sequence: TGTGCCAGCAGCCACGGACAGGGAGACTATGGCTACACCTTC. Translating gives CASSHGQGDYGYTF.